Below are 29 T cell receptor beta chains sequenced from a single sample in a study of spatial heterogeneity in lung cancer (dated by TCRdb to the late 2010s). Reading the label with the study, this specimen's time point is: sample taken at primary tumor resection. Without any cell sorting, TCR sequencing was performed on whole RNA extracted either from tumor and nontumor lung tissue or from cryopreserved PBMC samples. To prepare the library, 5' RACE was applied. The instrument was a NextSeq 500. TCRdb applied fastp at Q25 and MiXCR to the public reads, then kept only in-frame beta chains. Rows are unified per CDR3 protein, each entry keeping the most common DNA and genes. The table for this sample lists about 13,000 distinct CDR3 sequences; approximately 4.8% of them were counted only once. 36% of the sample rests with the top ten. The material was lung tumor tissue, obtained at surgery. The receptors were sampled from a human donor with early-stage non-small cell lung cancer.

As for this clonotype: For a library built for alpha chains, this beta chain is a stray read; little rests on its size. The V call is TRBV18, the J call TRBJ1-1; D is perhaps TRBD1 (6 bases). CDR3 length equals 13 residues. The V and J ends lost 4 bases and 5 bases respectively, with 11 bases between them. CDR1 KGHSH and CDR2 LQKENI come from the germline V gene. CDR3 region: CASSRIQGTEAFF. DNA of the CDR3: TGTGCCAGCTCACGAATACAGGGAACTGAAGCTTTCTTT.

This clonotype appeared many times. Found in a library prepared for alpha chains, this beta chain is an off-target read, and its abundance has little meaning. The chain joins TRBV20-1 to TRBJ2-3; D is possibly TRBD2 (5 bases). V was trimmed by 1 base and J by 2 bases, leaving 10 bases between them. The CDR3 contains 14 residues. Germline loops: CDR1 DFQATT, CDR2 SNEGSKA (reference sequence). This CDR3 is CSARGAGTTDTQYF. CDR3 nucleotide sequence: TGCAGTGCTAGAGGCGCGGGCACCACAGATACGCAGTATTTT.

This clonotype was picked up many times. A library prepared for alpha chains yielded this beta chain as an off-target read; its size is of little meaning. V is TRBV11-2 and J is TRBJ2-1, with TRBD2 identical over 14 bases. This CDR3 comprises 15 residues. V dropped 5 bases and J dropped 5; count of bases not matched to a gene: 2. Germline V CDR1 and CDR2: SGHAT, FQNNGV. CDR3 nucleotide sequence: TGTGCCAGCAGCGCGGGACTAGCGGGAGACAATGAGCAGTTCTTC. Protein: CASSAGLAGDNEQFF. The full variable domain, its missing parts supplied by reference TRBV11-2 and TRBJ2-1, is EAGVAQSPRYKIIEKRQSVAFWCNPISGHATLYWYQQILGQGPKLLIQFQNNGVVDDSQLPKDRFSAERLKGVDSTLKIQPAKLEDSAVYLCASSAGLAGDNEQFFGPGTRLTVL.

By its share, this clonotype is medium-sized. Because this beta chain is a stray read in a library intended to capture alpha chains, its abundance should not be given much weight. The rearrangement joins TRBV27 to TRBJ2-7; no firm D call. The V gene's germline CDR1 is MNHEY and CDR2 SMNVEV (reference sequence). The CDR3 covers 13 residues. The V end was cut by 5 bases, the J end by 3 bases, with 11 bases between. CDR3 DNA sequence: TGTGCCAGCAGTCCCGGCTCTGTCTACGAGCAGTACTTC. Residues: CASSPGSVYEQYF.

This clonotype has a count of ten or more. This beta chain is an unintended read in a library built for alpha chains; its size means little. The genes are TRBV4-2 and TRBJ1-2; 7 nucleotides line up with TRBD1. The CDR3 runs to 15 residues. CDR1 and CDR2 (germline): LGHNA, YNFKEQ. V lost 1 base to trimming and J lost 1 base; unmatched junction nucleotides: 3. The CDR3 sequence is CASSQVGQVNYGYTF. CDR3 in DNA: TGTGCCAGCAGCCAAGTCGGACAGGTTAACTATGGCTACACCTTC.

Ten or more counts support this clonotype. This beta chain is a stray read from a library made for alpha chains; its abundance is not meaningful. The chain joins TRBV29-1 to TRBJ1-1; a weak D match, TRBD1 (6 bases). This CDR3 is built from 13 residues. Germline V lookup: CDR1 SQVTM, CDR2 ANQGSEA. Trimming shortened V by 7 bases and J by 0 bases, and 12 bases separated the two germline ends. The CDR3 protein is CSGGGRLNTEAFF. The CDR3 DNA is TGCAGCGGTGGGGGCAGATTGAACACTGAAGCTTTCTTT.

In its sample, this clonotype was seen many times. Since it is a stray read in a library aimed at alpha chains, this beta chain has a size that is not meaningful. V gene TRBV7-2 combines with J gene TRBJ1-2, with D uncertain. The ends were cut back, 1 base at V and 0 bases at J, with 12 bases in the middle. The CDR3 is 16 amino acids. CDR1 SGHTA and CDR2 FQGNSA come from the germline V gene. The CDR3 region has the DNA TGTGCCAGCAGCTTAGAAGGCGCAGTACCTAACTATGGCTACACCTTC. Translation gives CASSLEGAVPNYGYTF. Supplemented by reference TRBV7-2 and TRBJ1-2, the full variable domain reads GAGVSQSPSNKVTEKGKDVELRCDPISGHTALYWYRQSLGQGLEFLIYFQGNSAPDKSGLPSDRFSAERTGGSVSTLTIQRTQQEDSAVYLCASSLEGAVPNYGYTFGSGTRLTVV.

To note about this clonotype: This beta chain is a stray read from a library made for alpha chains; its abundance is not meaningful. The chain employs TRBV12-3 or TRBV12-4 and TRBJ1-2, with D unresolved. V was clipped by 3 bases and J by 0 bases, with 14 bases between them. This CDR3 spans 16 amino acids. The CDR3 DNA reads TGTGCCAGCAGTTTGGAGTCGGCTGTAGCTAACTATGGCTACACCTTC. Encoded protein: CASSLESAVANYGYTF.

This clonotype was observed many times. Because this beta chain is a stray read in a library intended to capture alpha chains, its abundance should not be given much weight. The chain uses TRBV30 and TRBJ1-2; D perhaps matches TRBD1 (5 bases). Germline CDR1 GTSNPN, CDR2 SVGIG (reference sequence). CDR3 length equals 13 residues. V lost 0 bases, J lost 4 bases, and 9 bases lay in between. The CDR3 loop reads CAWSVGGTYGYTF. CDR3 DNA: TGTGCCTGGAGTGTCGGGGGAACCTATGGCTACACCTTC.

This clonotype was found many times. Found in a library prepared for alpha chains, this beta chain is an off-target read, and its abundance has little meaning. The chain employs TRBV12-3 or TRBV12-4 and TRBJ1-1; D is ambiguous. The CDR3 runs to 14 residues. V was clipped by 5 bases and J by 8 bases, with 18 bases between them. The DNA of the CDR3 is TGTGCCAGCAGTCCCCTTGGGAGGGCGTCGGAAGCTTTCTTT. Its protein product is CASSPLGRASEAFF.

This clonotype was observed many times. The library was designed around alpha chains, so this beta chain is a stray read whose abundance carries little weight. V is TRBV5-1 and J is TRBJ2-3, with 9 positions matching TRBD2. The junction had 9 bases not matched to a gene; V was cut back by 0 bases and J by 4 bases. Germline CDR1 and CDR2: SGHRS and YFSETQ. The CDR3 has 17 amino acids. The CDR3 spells CASSLARAGGPPDTQYF. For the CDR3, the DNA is TGCGCCAGCAGCTTGGCCCGGGCGGGGGGGCCCCCAGATACGCAGTATTTT.

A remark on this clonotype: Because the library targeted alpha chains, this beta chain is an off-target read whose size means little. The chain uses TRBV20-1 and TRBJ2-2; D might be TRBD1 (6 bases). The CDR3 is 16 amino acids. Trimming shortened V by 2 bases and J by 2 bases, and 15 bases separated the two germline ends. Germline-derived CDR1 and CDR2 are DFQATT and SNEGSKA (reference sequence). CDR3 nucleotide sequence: TGCAGTGCTAGATCCCCCGGGACACCAAACACCGGGGAGCTGTTTTTT. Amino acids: CSARSPGTPNTGELFF.

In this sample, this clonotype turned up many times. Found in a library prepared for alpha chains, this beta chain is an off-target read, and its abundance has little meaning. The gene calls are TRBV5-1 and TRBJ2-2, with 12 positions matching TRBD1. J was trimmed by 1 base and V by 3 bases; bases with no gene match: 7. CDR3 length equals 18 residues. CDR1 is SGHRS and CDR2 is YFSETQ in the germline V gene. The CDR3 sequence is CASSSGTGGRGNTGELFF. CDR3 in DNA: TGCGCCAGCAGCTCCGGGACAGGGGGCCGGGGGAACACCGGGGAGCTGTTTTTT. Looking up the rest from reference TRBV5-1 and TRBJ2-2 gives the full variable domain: KAGVTQTPRYLIKTRGQQVTLSCSPISGHRSVSWYQQTPGQGLQFLFEYFSETQRNKGNFPGRFSGRQFSNSRSEMNVSTLELGDSALYLCASSSGTGGRGNTGELFFGEGSRLTVL.

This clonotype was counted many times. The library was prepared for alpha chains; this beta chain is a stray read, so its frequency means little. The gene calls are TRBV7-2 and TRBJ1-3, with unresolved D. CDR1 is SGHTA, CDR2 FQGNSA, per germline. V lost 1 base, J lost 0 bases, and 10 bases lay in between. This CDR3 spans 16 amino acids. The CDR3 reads CASSLVTVNSGNTIYF. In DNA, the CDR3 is TGTGCCAGCAGCTTAGTGACGGTTAACTCTGGAAACACCATATATTTT.

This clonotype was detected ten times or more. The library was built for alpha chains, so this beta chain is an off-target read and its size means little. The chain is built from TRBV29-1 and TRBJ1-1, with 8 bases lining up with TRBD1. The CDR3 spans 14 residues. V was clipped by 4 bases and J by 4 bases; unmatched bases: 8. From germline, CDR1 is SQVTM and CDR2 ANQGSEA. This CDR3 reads CSVAATGVSTEAFF. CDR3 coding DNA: TGCAGCGTTGCCGCGACAGGGGTGAGCACTGAAGCTTTCTTT.

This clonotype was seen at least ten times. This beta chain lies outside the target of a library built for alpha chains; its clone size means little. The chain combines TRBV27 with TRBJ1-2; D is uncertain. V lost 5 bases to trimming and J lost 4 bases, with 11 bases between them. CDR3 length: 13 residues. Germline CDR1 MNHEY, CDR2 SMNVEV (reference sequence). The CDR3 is CASSPGEIYGYTF. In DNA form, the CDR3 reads TGTGCCAGCAGTCCCGGGGAGATCTATGGCTACACCTTC.

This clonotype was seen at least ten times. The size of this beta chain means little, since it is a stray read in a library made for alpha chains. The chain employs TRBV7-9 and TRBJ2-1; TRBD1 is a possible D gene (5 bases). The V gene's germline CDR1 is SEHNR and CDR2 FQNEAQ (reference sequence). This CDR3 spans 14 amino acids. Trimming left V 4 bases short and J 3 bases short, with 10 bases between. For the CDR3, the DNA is TGTGCCAGCAGCTCTTTGACAGACTACAATGAGCAGTTCTTC. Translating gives CASSSLTDYNEQFF.

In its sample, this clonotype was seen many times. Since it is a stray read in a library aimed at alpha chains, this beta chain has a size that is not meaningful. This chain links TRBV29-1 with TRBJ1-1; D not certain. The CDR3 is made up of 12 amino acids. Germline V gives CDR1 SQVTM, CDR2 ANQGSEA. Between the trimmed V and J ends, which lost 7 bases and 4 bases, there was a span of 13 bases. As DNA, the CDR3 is TGCAGCGGTAGACACGGGAGCACTGAAGCTTTCTTT. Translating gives CSGRHGSTEAFF.

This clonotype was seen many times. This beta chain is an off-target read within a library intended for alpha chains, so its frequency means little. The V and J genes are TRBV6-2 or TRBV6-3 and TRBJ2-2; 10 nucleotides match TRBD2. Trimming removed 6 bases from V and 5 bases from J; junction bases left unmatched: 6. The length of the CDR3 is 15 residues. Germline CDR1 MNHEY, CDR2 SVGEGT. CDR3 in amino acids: CASSFQLAGTGELFF. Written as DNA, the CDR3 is TGTGCCAGCAGCTTTCAACTAGCGGGGACCGGGGAGCTGTTTTTT.

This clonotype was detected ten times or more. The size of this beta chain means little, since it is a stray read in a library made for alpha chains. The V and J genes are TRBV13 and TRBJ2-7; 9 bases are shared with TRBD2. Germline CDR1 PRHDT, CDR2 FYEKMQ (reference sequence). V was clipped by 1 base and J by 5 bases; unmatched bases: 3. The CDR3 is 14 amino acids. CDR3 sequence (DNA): TGTGCCAGCAGCTTAGAGCGGGGGGTCAACGAGCAGTACTTC. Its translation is CASSLERGVNEQYF.

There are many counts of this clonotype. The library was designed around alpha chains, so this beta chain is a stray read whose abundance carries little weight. CDR3 in DNA: TGTGCCATCAGTGAGTCAGGGCCAGATAGCAATCAGCCCCAGCATTTT. This sequence encodes CAISESGPDSNQPQHF. The rearrangement uses TRBV10-3 and TRBJ1-5, with D hard to call. The CDR3 is 16 amino acids. The V gene's germline CDR1 is ENHRY and CDR2 SYGVKD. V was cut by 0 bases and J by 0 bases, with 9 bases left in between.

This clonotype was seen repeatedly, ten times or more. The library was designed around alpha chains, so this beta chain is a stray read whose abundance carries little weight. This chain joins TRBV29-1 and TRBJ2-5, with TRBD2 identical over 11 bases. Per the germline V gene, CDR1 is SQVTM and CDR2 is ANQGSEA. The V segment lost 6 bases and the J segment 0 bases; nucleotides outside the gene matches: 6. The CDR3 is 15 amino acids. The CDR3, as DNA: TGCAGCGTAAGTGGGACTAGCGGAGACCAAGAGACCCAGTACTTC. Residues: CSVSGTSGDQETQYF.

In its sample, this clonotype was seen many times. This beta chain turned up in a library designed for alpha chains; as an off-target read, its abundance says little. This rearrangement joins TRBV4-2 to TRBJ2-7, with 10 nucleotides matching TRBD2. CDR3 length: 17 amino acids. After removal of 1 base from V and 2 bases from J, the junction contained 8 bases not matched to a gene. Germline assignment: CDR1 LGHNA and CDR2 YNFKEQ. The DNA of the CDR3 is TGTGCCAGCAGCCAAGGGCTAGCGGGGGCCGATCCCTACGAGCAGTACTTC. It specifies CASSQGLAGADPYEQYF.

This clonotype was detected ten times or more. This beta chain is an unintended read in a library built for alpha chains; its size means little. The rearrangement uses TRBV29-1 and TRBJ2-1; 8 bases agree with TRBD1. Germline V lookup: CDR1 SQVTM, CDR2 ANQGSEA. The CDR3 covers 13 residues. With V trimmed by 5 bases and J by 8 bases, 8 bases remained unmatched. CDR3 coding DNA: TGCAGCGTTCCACAGGGGGTGGGCTATGAGCAGTTCTTC. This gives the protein CSVPQGVGYEQFF.

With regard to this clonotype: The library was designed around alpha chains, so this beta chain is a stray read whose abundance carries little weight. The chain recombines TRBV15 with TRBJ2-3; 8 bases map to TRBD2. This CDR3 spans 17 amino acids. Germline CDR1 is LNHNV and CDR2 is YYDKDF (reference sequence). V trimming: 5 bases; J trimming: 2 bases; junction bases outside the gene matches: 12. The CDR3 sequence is CATSGPLAGFLTDTQYF. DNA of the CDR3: TGTGCCACCAGCGGACCGTTAGCGGGATTCCTCACAGATACGCAGTATTTT.

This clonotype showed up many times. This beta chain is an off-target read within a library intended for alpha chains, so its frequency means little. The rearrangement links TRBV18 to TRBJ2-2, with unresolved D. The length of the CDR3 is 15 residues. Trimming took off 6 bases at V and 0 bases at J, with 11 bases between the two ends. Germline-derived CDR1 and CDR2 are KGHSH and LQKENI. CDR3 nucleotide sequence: TGTGCCAGCTCGAGACAAGCAGCGAACACCGGGGAGCTGTTTTTT. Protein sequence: CASSRQAANTGELFF.

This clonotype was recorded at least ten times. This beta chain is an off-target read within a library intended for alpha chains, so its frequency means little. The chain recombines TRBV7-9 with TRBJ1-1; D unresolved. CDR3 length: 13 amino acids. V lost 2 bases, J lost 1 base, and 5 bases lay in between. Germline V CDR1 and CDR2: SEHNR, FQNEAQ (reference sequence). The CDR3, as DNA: TGTGCCAGCAGCTTACAGGCGAACACTGAAGCTTTCTTT. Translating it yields CASSLQANTEAFF.

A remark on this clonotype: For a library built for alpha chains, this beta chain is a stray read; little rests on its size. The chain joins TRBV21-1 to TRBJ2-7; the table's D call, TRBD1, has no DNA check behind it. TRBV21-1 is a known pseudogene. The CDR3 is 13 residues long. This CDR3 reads CASSQDRGKEQYV. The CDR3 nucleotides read TGTGCCAGCAGCCAGGACAGGGGGAAAGAGCAGTACGTC.

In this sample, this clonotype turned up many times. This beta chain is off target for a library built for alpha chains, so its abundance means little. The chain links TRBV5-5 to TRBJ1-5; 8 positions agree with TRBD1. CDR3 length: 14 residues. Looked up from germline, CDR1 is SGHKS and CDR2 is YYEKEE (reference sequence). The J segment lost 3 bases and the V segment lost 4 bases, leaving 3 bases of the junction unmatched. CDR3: CASSPGQANQPQHF. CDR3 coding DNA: TGTGCCAGCAGCCCGGGACAGGCCAATCAGCCCCAGCATTTT.